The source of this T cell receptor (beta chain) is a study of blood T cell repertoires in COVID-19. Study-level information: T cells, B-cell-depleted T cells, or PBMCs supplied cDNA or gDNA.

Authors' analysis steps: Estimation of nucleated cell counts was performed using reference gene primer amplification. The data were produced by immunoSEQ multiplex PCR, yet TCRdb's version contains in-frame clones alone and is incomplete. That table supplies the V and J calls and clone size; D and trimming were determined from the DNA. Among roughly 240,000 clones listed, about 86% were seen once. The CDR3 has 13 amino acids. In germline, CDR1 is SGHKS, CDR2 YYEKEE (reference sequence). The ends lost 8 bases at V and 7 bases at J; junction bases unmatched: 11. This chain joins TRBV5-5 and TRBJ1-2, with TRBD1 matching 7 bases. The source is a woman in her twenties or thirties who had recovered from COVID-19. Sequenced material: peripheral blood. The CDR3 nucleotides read TGTGCCAGTCAACAGGGGCGAGCCGGTGGCTACACCTTC. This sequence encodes CASQQGRAGGYTF.